This T cell receptor beta chain was sequenced during a study of T cells in Graves' hyperthyroidism and ophthalmopathy. Amplification of TCR beta CDR3 regions was performed using RNA transcripts as template. The study used the HTBI primer set for a first-round RT-PCR of the TCR CDR3. TCRdb independently ran MiXCR on the multiplex PCR reads; one entry per CDR3 protein. Among about 410,000 distinct CDR3 sequences listed, roughly 14% were seen once. There are many counts of this clonotype. The germline V gene encodes CDR1 SGHRS and CDR2 YFSETQ. The CDR3 extends over 14 amino acids. Trimming stripped 1 base from V and 1 base from J, with 8 bases between.

The sample was blood. J is TRBJ1-1 and V is TRBV5-1; D is ambiguous. The sequence was collected from a man aged 18-30 years with Graves' ophthalmopathy. The CDR3 reads CASSLMRTNTEAFF. In DNA, the CDR3 is TGCGCCAGCAGCTTGATGCGGACGAACACTGAAGCTTTCTTT.